This T cell receptor (beta chain) derives from a study of blood T cells in healthy people across ages. General study findings and limits: Possibly, changes in expanded clonotypes were confounded because donor CMV status was unknown. Correlation between TCR beta diversity and naive T cell percentage was strong.

This clonotype has only a few counts. Its antigen is as yet unknown. Roughly 10 milliliters of peripheral blood were drawn from each donor. Combining a sample-barcoded 5' primer with a J-beta primer mix, a second PCR ran for about 6 to 12 cycles. MiXCR, applied by TCRdb to the 5' RACE reads, yields one record per CDR3 protein. The table lists around 500,000 distinct CDR3 sequences, approximately 26% of them singletons. Germline-derived CDR1 and CDR2 are MNHEY and SMNVEV (reference sequence). This CDR3 comprises 15 residues. Deletions cut 2 bases from V and 2 bases from J, with 10 bases between. The data were also submitted as part of a second study, on T cells of mothers and their children.

The sequence was collected from a boy aged 2 to 9 in good health. V and J are TRBV27 and TRBJ1-5; no firm D call. Specimen: blood. CDR3 protein: CASSLMGWGNQPQHF. The CDR3 DNA sequence: TGTGCCAGCAGTTTAATGGGTTGGGGCAATCAGCCCCAGCATTTT.